This T cell receptor beta chain was identified in a study of CD8 T cells in Susac syndrome. RNA was extracted with the RNeasy kit, and a quantity of about 0.45 to 1 ug was reverse transcribed using random hexamers. One entry per CDR3 protein results from TCRdb running MiXCR on the immunoSEQ multiplex PCR reads. The repertoire holds tens of thousands of distinct CDR3 sequences, with 94% as singletons. The CDR3 has 12 residues. Trimming stripped 8 bases from V and 6 bases from J, with 11 bases between. The germline CDR1 and CDR2 sequences are LNHNV and YYDKDF (reference sequence). This chain links TRBV15 with TRBJ2-1; perhaps TRBD1 as D (7 bases). This sequence originates from a human donor with Susac syndrome. The sequenced sample consisted of CD8+ T cells from PBMCs. The CDR3 protein is CATGQGGNEQFF. The CDR3 bases are TGTGCCACCGGTCAGGGGGGCAATGAGCAGTTCTTC.